This TCR beta chain was sequenced during a study of T-cell reconstitution after alpha-beta-depleted transplantation in children. This clonotype was observed many times. Its antigen is undetermined. Findings and caveats of the study: At one year after transplant, newly produced T cells mostly accounted for T-cell counts and diversity. Alpha-beta T cells about two months after transplant reportedly derived from several hundred expanded graft clones. The high TCRbeta diversity at day 60 in some patients came from surviving recipient T cells and thymic progenitors.

This sample's TCRbeta library carried unique molecular identifier barcodes. TCRdb analysed the PCR reads with MiXCR anew, one entry per CDR3 protein. Among about 300,000 distinct CDR3 sequences listed, around 7.3% were seen once. The TCR comes from a female patient aged 2-9 years who had a stem cell transplant for Fanconi anemia, so the T cells may come from the graft donor. The source was peripheral blood, collected 360 days after TCRalphabeta/CD19-depleted stem cell transplant.

CDR3 sequence: CASSQSLEYYEQYF. The DNA of the CDR3 is TGCGCCAGCAGCCAGTCACTAGAATACTACGAGCAGTACTTC. V is TRBV4-3 and J is TRBJ2-7, with D possibly matching TRBD2 (5 bases). CDR1 and CDR2 from the germline V gene are LGHNA and YSLEER. Trimming shortened V by 3 bases and J by 3 bases, and 12 bases separated the two germline ends. The CDR3 spans 14 residues.